This TCR beta chain is drawn from a study of blood T cell repertoires in COVID-19. Study summary: COVID-19 samples, acute and convalescent, were from the United States, Italy and Spain. Nucleic acid was either cDNA or gDNA, and it came from T cells, B-cell-depleted T cells, or PBMCs.

Source study methods: Amplification of reference gene primers provided the estimated nucleated cell counts. Some clones are missing from TCRdb's copy, which holds only in-frame ones; the method was immunoSEQ multiplex PCR. The DNA was the basis for D and trimming; V, J and clone size are from that table. The top ten hold about 7.6% of the sample, which has 200,000 to 250,000 clones, roughly 86% seen once. CDR1 and CDR2 (germline): KGHSH, LQKENI. Trimming shortened V by 3 bases and J by 7 bases, and 19 bases separated the two germline ends. The CDR3 spans 16 residues. The sample comprised peripheral blood. This chain connects TRBV18 to TRBJ2-1; possibly TRBD2 for D (5 bases). This receptor was identified in a woman aged 70-85 years with active or convalescent COVID-19. As DNA, the CDR3 is TGTGCCAGCTCACCGGGGATAGGGCCCGAGGGTAATGAGCAGTTCTTC. It specifies CASSPGIGPEGNEQFF.